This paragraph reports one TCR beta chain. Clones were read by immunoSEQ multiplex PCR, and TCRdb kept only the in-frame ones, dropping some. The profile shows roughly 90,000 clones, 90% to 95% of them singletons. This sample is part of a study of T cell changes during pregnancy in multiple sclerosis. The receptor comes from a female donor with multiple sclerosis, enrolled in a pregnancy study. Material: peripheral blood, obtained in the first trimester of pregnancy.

CDR3 bases: TGTGCCAGCAGCCAAGGGGATTTCGGCAATCAGCCCCAGCATTTT. It encodes CASSQGDFGNQPQHF. This chain connects TRBV9 to TRBJ1-5, with D perhaps matching TRBD1 (5 bases). The CDR3 is 15 residues long. Germline-derived CDR1 and CDR2 are SGDLS and YYNGEE. V lost 4 bases to trimming and J lost 2 bases, with 13 bases between them.